This T cell receptor beta chain was identified in a study of cytomegalovirus exposure and HLA in healthy donors. About this clone itself: Its antigen is undetermined.

PCR amplification relied on 60 Vbeta primers (plus 13 Jbeta primers). Here immunoSEQ multiplex PCR was the method, and the copy in TCRdb shows in-frame clones only, minus some. The sample contains approximately 150,000 clones, roughly four fifths of which appear only once. Findings of the study overall: Through in vitro validation, three CMV-associated chains were shown to be specific for CMV antigens. A later analysis found most CMV-associated TCR beta chains apparently HLA-restricted. Cytomegalovirus-associated status was assigned to about 180 TCR beta chains.

The CDR3 totals 14 residues. CDR1 is MNHNY, CDR2 SVGAGI, per germline (reference sequence). V was pared by 7 bases and J by 0 bases, with 3 bases of the junction left unmatched. Sequencing input: PBMCs. The receptor was derived from a man between 18 and 35 years old in good health and CMV-seropositive. V usage is TRBV6-6 and J usage is TRBJ2-7; TRBD2 agrees at 10 bases. The CDR3 coding sequence is TGTGCCAGCAAGACTAGCGGGTTCTCCTACGAGCAGTACTTC. Its translation: CASKTSGFSYEQYF.